The clone carrying this T cell receptor beta chain appeared a single time. Its cognate antigen is unknown. This sample is drawn from a study of shared clonotypes between healthy human individuals. Study-level findings and limits: Naive CD4 clonotype sharing across a handful of donors was about 5%.

The CDR3 has 12 residues. V lost 4 bases, J lost 6 bases, and 13 bases lay in between. Germline-derived CDR1 and CDR2 are SQVTM and ANQGSEA. The DNA input per sorted-subset replicate PCR was roughly 0.2 ug, corresponding to some 30,000 T cell genomes. Assay used: immunoSEQ multiplex PCR; TCRdb lists only in-frame clones, some missing. The repertoire consists of around 700,000 clones, with about 74% occurring once and the leading ten covering 1.5% to 2%. This TCR was sampled from a woman younger than 45 in good health. The chain combines TRBV29-1 with TRBJ2-7; D ambiguous. The specimen sequenced was memory CD4+ T cells sorted from blood. Subset reported: CD45RA-negative fraction. The CDR3 DNA reads as TGCAGCGTTGGGCATTATAAGGGCGAGCAGTACTTC. Amino acids: CSVGHYKGEQYF.